This T cell receptor (beta chain) was retrieved from a study of CD8+ T cells in alopecia areata. Study-level information: Tofacitinib ran for 6 to 18 months before 6 months off drug. Study findings and constraints: In scalp, tofacitinib significantly decreased clonality and expanded CD8+ clones among the top 100.

Treatment: oral pan-JAK inhibitor, 5-10 mg twice daily. Sequencing relied on a cDNA template that was reverse transcribed from extracted RNA. Clones were sequenced by immunoSEQ multiplex PCR, and TCRdb holds only the in-frame ones, with some missing. This sample has around 100,000 clones; 44% occur once, and the top ten carry 18%. This clone was observed many times. The antigen is unknown. The germline gives CDR1 LGHNA, CDR2 YNFKEQ. This CDR3 has 11 amino acids. V was clipped by 1 base and J by 8 bases, with 5 bases between them. The sequencing used CD8+ T cells sorted from blood, collected at week 24, from a patient treated with tofacitinib. This receptor was obtained from a human donor with alopecia areata. V is TRBV4-2 and J is TRBJ1-1; maybe TRBD1 (5 bases). Written as DNA, the CDR3 is TGTGCCAGCAGCCAAGGGGGGGAAGCTTTCTTT. It yields the protein CASSQGGEAFF.